This is a list of T cell receptor beta chains from one sample in a study of radiotherapy plus CTLA-4 blockade in lung cancer. Using immunoSEQ multiplex PCR, the repertoire was profiled, and TCRdb retains in-frame clones only, with some absent. Among around 110,000 clones listed, over 65% were seen once. The starting material was peripheral blood, obtained from a patient treated with radiotherapy plus ipilimumab. These receptors were obtained from a human donor with non-small cell lung cancer that progressed on radiotherapy plus ipilimumab. Some clones in this sample may be carry-over from other donors' samples. The CDR3 runs from the conserved cysteine through the conserved F or W. The D gene is left open where the match is weak. Some rows have no size entry. The others give once, few or many, or a class for an expanded clone.

D,V,J,size,DNA,CDR3
TRBD1,TRBV27,TRBJ1-6,-,TGTGCCAGCAGTCTCCAGGTCAGGGGGGCTCTTTATTCACCCCTCCACTTT,CASSLQVRGALYSPLHF
-,TRBV2,TRBJ1-5,-,TGTGCCAGCAGGGACAGCCCCAATCAGCCCCAGCATTTT,CASRDSPNQPQHF
TRBD2,TRBV7-3,TRBJ2-3,-,TGTGCCAGCAGCTTTACTAGCGGGGGGTTCACAGATACGCAGTATTTT,CASSFTSGGFTDTQYF
-,TRBV5-1,TRBJ2-7,-,TGCGCCAGCAGCTTGGGACAGGCTCTCCACGAGCAGTACTTC,CASSLGQALHEQYF
-,TRBV19,TRBJ1-5,-,TGTGCCAGTACTCATTACGGCAGTAGCAATCAGCCCCAGCATTTT,CASTHYGSSNQPQHF
-,TRBV6-1,TRBJ1-3,once,TGTGCCAGCAGTGCAAACTCTGGAAACACCATATATTTT,CASSANSGNTIYF
TRBD2,TRBV4-2,TRBJ2-7,-,TGTGCCAGCAGCCAAGATCTAGCGGGGATCTCCTACGAGCAGTACTTC,CASSQDLAGISYEQYF
TRBD1,TRBV4-3,TRBJ1-6,-,TGCGCCAGCAGCCAGATACCGGGACAGGGCTATTCACCCCTCCACTTT,CASSQIPGQGYSPLHF
TRBD1,TRBV28,TRBJ1-1,-,TGTGCCAGCAGAAGAGACAGGGAATTCACTGAAGCCTTCTTT,CASRRDREFTEAFF
TRBD2,TRBV7-3,TRBJ2-7,-,TGTGCCAGCAGCTCGGGGGGAGAGCAGTACTTC,CASSSGGEQYF
TRBD1,TRBV4-1,TRBJ2-2,few,TGCGCCAGCAGCGAGGACAGGGGAGGATGGGCCGGGGAGCTGTTTTTT,CASSEDRGGWAGELFF
-,TRBV11-2,TRBJ2-1,-,TGTGCCAGCAGCAACAGGGTCCGACAGGCCATCGACAATGAGCAGTTCTTC,CASSNRVRQAIDNEQFF
TRBD1,TRBV7-3,TRBJ2-2,-,TGTGCCAGCAGCTTTAAGACAGGGGCCGGGGAGCTGTTTTTT,CASSFKTGAGELFF
TRBD1,TRBV19,TRBJ1-4,-,TGTGCCAGTAGCCGAACTGGACAGGGAGGCGAAAAACTGTTTTTT,CASSRTGQGGEKLFF